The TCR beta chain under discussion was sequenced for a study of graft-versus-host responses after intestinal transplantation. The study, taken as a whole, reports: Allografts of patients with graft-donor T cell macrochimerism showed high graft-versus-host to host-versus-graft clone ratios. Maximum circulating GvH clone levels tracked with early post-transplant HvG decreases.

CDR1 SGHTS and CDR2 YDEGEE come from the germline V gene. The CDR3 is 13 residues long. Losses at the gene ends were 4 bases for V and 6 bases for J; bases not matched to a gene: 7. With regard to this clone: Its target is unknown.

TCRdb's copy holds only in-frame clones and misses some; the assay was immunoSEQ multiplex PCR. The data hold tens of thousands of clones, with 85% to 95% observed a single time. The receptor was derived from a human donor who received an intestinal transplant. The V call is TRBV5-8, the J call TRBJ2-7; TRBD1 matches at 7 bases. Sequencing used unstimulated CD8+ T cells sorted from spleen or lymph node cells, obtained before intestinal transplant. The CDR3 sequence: CASSLTGVSEQYF. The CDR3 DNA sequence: TGTGCCAGCAGCCTAACAGGGGTAAGCGAGCAGTACTTC.